The sample holds many counts of the clone carrying this T cell receptor (beta chain). What it recognizes is unknown. Germline lookup yields CDR1 SQVTM and CDR2 ANQGSEA. This CDR3 spans 19 amino acids. Trimming stripped 7 bases from V and 0 bases from J, with 31 bases between. This specimen belongs to a study of blood T cells in healthy people across ages. A sample-barcoded 5' primer and a J-beta primer mix were used in a second PCR of about 6 to 11 cycles. One entry per CDR3 protein, called by TCRdb with MiXCR from the 5' RACE reads. The table records some 930,000 distinct CDR3 sequences, about 28% of them present only once. Findings of the study overall: Investigators viewed diversity estimates from one million T cells as underestimates, the study reported.

These same data were also listed under a study on T cells of mothers and their children.

The TCR was taken from a middle-aged woman in good health. Specimen: blood. The V call is TRBV29-1, the J call TRBJ2-7; D ambiguous. This CDR3 is CSAHPAQSWSSRSSYEQYF. In nucleotides, the CDR3 is TGCAGCGCGCACCCAGCCCAGTCTTGGTCGTCCAGGAGCTCCTACGAGCAGTACTTC.